This entry describes one TCR beta chain. This sample is drawn from a study of blood T cells in healthy people across ages. Deletions cut 2 bases from V and 6 bases from J, with 5 bases between. This CDR3 is 12 amino acids long. Germline V gene data show CDR1 as SGHAT and CDR2 as FQNNGV. Per sample, at least 5 micrograms of total RNA were extracted. A J-beta primer mix and a sample-barcoded 5' primer were used in a second PCR of roughly 7 to 12 cycles. Using its own MiXCR run on the 5' RACE reads, TCRdb lists one record per CDR3 protein. The sample holds some 850,000 distinct CDR3 sequences, 20% to 30% seen once. The sample was also reused in another study, on T cells of mothers and their children.

This TCR was recovered from a boy younger than 18 in good health. Sequenced material: blood. The chain uses TRBV11-2 and TRBJ2-1; D is undetermined. The CDR3 loop is CASSLQANEQFF. The CDR3 DNA is TGTGCCAGCAGCTTACAAGCCAATGAGCAGTTCTTC.